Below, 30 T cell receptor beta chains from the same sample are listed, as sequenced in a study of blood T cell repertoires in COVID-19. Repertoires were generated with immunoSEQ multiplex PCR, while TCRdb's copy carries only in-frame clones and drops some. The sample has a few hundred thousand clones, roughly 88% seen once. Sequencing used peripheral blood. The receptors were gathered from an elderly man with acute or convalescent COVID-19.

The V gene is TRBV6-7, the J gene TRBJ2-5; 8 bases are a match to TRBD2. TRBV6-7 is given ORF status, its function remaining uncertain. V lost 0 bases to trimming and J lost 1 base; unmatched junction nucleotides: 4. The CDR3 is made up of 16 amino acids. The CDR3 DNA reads TGTGCCAGCAGTTACTCACGCGGGGGGCTCCAAGAGACCCAGTACTTC. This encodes CASSYSRGGLQETQYF.

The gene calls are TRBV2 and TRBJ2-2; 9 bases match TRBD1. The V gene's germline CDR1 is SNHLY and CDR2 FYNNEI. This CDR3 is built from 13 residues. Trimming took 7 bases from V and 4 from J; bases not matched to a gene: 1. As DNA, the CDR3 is TGTGCCAGCAAGACAGGGGGCACCGGGGAGCTGTTTTTT. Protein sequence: CASKTGGTGELFF.

The CDR3 DNA is TGCGCCAGCAGCACCACAGTAAACACTGAAGCTTTCTTT. Residues: CASSTTVNTEAFF. The chain uses TRBV5-1 and TRBJ1-1; D is unresolved. Germline CDR1 SGHRS, CDR2 YFSETQ. Between the trimmed V and J ends, which lost 4 bases and 2 bases, there was a span of 9 bases. There are 13 residues in the CDR3.

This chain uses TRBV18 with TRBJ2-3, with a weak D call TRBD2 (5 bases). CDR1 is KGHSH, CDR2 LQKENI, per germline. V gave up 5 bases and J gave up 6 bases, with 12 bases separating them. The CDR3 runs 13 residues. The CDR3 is CASSGELGDTQYF. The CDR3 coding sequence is TGTGCCAGCTCAGGGGAGCTGGGGGATACGCAGTATTTT.

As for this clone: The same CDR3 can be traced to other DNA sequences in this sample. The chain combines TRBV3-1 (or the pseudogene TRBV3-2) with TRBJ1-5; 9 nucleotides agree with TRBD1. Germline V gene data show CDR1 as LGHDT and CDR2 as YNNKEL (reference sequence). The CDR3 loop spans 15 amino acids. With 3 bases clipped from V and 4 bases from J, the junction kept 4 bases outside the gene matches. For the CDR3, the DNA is TGTGCCAGCAGCCAGGCCGGGACAGGGAATCAGCCCCAGCATTTT. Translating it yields CASSQAGTGNQPQHF.

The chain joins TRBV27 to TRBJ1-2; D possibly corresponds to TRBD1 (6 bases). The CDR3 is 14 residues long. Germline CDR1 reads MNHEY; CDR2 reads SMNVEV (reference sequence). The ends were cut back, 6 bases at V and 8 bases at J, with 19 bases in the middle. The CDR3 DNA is TGTGCCAGCAGCTTCCAGGGGACCTTGGGGGGCTACACCTTC. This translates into CASSFQGTLGGYTF.

CDR3 in DNA: TGCGCCAGCAGCCGGGACGGGACTTTGAACACTGAAGCTTTCTTT. It encodes CASSRDGTLNTEAFF. The chain has TRBV5-1 and TRBJ1-1, with a tentative D call TRBD1 (5 bases). Germline V lookup: CDR1 SGHRS, CDR2 YFSETQ. The CDR3 totals 15 residues. V lost 4 bases to trimming and J lost 0 bases, with 13 bases between them.

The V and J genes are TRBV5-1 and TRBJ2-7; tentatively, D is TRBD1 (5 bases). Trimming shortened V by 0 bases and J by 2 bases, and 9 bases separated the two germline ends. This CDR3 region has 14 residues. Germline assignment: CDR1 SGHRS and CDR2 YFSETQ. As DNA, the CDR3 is TGCGCCAGCAGCTTGGGACAGAACACCTACGAGCAGTACTTC. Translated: CASSLGQNTYEQYF.

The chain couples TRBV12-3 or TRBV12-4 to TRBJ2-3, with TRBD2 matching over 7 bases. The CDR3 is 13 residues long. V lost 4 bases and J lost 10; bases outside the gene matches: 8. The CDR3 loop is CASSSPTRGAQYF. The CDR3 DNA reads TGTGCCAGCAGTTCCCCTACTCGGGGGGCGCAGTATTTT.

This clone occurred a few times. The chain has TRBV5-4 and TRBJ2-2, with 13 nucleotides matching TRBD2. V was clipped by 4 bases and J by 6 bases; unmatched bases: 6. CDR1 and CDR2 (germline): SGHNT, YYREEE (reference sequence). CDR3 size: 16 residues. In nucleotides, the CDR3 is TGTGCCAGCAGCCAAAGGACTAGCGGGAGCGCCGGGGAGCTGTTTTTT. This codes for CASSQRTSGSAGELFF.

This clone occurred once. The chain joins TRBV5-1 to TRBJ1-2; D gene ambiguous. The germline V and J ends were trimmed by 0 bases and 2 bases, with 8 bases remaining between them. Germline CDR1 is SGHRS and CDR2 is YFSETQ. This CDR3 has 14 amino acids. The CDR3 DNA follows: TGCGCCAGCAGCTTGGCCGTGGCAAACTATGGCTACACCTTC. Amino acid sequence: CASSLAVANYGYTF.

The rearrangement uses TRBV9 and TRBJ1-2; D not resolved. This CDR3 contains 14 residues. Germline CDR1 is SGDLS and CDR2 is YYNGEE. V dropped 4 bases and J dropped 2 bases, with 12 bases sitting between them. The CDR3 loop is CASSPQLLNYGYTF. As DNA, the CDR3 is TGTGCCAGCAGCCCTCAGTTATTAAACTATGGCTACACCTTC.

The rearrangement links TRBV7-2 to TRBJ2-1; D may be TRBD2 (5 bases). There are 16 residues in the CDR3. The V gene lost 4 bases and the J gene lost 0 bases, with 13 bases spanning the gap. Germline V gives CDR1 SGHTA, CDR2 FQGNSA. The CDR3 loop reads CASSSSTGSSYNEQFF. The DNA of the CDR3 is TGTGCCAGCAGCTCTTCGACGGGGAGCTCCTACAATGAGCAGTTCTTC.

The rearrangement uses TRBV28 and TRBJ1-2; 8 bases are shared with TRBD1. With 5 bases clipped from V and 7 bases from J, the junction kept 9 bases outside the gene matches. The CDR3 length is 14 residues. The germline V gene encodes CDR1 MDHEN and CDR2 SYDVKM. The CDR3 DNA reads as TGTGCCAGCAGTGAGACAGGGGCTAGGAGTGGCTACACCTTC. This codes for CASSETGARSGYTF.

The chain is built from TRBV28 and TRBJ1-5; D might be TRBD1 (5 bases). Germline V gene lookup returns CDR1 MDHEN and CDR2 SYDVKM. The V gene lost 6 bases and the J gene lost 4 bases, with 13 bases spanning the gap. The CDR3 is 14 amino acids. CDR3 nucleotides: TGTGCCAGCAGCCCCGGGGGGGGAAATCAGCCCCAGCATTTT. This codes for CASSPGGGNQPQHF.

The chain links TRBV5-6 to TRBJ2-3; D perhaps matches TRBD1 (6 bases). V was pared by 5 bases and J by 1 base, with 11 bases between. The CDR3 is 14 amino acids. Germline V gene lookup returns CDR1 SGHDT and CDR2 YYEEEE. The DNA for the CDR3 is TGTGCCAGCAGTCCTGCAGGGGGCACAGATACGCAGTATTTT. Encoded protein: CASSPAGGTDTQYF.

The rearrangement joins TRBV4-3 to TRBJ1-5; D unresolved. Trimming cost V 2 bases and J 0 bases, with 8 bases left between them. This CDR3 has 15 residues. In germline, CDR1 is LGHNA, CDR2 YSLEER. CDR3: CASSQSISSNQPQHF. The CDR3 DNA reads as TGCGCCAGCAGCCAATCTATTAGTAGCAATCAGCCCCAGCATTTT.

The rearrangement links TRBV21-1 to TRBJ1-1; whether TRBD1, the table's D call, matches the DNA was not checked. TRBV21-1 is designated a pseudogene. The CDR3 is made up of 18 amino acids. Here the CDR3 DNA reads TGTGCCAGCAGCTCCGAGGCATCTACAGGGGGCCTCGACACTGAAGCTTTCTTT. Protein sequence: CASSSEASTGGLDTEAFF.

For the CDR3, the DNA is TGTGCCACCAGCAGTGGACAGATTAGGAATGAGCAGTTCTTC. Residues: CATSSGQIRNEQFF. The chain links TRBV15 to TRBJ2-1, with D possibly being TRBD1 (6 bases). Trimming left V 3 bases short and J 7 bases short, with 13 bases between. This CDR3 has 14 residues. CDR1 is LNHNV, CDR2 YYDKDF, per germline (reference sequence).

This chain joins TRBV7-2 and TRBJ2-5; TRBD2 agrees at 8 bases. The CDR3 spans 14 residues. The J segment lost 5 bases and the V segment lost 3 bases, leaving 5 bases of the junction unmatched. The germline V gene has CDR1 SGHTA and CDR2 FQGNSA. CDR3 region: CASSFGGGPETQYF. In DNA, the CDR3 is TGTGCCAGCAGCTTTGGCGGGGGGCCGGAGACCCAGTACTTC.

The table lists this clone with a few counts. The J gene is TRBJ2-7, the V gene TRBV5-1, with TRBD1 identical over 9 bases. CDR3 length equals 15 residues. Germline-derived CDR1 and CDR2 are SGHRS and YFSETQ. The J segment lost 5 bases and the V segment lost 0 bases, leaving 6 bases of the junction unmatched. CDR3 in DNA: TGCGCCAGCAGCTTGGACGGACAGGGGCATAACGAGCAGTACTTC. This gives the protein CASSLDGQGHNEQYF.

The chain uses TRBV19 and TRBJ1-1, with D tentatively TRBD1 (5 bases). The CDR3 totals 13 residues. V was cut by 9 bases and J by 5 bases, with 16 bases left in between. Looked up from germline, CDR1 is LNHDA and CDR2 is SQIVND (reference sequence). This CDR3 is CASLPRQQTEAFF. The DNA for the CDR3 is TGTGCCAGCCTCCCCAGACAGCAGACTGAAGCTTTCTTT. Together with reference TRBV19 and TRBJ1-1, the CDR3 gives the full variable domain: DGGITQSPKYLFRKEGQNVTLSCEQNLNHDAMYWYRQDPGQGLRLIYYSQIVNDFQKGDIAEGYSVSREKKESFPLTVTSAQKNPTAFYLCASLPRQQTEAFFGQGTRLTVV.

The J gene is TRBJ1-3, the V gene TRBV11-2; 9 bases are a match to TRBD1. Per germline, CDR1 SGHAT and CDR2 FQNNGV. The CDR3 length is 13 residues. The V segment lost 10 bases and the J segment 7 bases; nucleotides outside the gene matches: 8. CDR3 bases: TGTGCCACCTCGGGGACAGGGAGGAACACCATATATTTT. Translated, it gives CATSGTGRNTIYF.

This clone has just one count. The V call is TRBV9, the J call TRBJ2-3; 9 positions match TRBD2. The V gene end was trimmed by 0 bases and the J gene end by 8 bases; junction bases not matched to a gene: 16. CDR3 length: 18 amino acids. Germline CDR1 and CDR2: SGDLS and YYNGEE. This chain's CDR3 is CASSVDHGSSGAPGTQYF. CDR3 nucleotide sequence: TGTGCCAGCAGCGTAGACCACGGTTCTAGCGGGGCCCCAGGTACGCAGTATTTT.

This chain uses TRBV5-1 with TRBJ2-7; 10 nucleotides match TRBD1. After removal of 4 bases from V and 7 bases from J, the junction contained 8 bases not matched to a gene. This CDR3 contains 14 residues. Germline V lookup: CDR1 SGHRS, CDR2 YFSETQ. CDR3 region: CASSPGTGALEQYF. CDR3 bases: TGCGCCAGCAGCCCGGGGACAGGGGCGCTTGAGCAGTACTTC.

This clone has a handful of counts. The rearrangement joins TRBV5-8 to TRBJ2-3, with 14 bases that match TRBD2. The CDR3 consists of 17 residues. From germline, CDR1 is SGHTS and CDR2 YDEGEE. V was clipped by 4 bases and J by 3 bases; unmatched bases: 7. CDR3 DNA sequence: TGTGCCAGCAGCGCGGGGACTAGCGGGGGAGGTACAGATACGCAGTATTTT. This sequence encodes CASSAGTSGGGTDTQYF.

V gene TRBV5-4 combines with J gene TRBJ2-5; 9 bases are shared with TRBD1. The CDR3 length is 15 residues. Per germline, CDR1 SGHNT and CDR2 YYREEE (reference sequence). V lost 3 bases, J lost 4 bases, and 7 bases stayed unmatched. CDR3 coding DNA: TGTGCCAGCAGCTCCCGACAGGGGGGTGGAGAGACCCAGTACTTC. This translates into CASSSRQGGGETQYF.

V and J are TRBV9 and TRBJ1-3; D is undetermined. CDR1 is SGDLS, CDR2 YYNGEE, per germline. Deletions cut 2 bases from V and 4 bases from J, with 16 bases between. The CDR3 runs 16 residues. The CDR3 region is CASSVEANSLGNTIYF. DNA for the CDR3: TGTGCCAGCAGCGTCGAAGCTAATTCGCTCGGAAACACCATATATTTT.

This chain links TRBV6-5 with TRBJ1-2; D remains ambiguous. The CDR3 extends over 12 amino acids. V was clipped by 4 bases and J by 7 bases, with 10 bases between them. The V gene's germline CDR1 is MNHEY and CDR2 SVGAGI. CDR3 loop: CASSSPTGGYTF. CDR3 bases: TGTGCCAGCAGTTCCCCAACTGGTGGCTACACCTTC.

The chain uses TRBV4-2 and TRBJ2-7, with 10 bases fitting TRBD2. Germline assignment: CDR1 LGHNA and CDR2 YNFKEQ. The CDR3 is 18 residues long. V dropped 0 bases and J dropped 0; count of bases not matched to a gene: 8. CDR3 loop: CASSQDSGSGGVSYEQYF. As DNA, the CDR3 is TGTGCCAGCAGCCAAGATTCAGGGAGCGGGGGGGTCTCCTACGAGCAGTACTTC.